This TCR beta chain derives from a study of human T cells and chemical hapten exposure. On the study more broadly: Doses of diphenylcyclopropenone went to the patients' scalps weekly throughout the approximately 25-week study. Recorded diagnoses among the mostly female patients were alopecia areata, totalis or universalis. The study patch tested 0.01% DPC on the upper back and read results at 6 days.

Time point given: patch test 2, 6 weeks after DPC sensitization. Treatment given: therapeutic diphenylcyclopropenone sensitization with weekly scalp DPC. Sequencing started from total RNA isolated from unfractionated whole blood. This clonotype was seen many times. The antigen remains undetermined. Points from the study as a whole: There were significantly more large CDR3 similarity clusters among expanded TCRs than among controls.

Between the trimmed V and J ends, which lost 5 bases and 4 bases, there was a span of 16 bases. This CDR3 has 15 amino acids. The germline gives CDR1 SGHTA, CDR2 FQGTGA. In TCRdb, the RACE reads were re-called with MiXCR into one record per CDR3 protein. The repertoire holds about 42,000 distinct CDR3 sequences, with 9.5% to 10% as singletons. The sequence derives from a woman aged 30 to 39 with alopecia areata. Some clones in this sample may be carry-over from other donors' samples. The sample here was whole blood, taken in connection with sensitization to the hapten diphenylcyclopropenone (DPC). The chain combines TRBV7-3 with TRBJ2-3; D may be TRBD2 (6 bases). The DNA of the CDR3 is TGTGCCAGCAGCCCTAGGGGCGGGGATCCAGATACGCAGTATTTT. It encodes CASSPRGGDPDTQYF.